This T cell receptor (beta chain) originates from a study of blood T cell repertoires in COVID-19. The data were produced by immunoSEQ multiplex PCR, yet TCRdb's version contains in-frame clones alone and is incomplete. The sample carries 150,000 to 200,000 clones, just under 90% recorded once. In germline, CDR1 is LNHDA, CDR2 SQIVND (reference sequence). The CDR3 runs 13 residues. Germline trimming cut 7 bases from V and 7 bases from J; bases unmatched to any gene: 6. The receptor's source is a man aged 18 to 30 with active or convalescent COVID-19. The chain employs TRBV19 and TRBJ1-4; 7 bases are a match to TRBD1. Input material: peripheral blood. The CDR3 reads CASKETGIEKLFF. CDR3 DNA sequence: TGTGCCAGTAAAGAGACAGGGATTGAAAAACTGTTTTTT. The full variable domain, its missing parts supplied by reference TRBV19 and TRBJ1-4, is DGGITQSPKYLFRKEGQNVTLSCEQNLNHDAMYWYRQDPGQGLRLIYYSQIVNDFQKGDIAEGYSVSREKKESFPLTVTSAQKNPTAFYLCASKETGIEKLFFGSGTQLSVL.